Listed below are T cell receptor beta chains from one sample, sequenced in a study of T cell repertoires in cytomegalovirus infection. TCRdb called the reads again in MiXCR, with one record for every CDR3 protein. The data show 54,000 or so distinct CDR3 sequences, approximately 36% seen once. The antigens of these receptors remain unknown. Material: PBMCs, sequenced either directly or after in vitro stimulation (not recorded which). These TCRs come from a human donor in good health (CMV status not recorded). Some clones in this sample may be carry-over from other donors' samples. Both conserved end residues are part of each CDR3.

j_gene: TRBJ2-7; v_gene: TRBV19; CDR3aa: CASRLYAYEQYF
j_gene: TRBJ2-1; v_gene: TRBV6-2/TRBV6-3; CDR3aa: CASRDGTLSYNEQFF
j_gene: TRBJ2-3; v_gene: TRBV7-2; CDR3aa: CASSLVRGRTDTQYF
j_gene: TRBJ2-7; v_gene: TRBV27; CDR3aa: CASSLTRQPHGEQYF
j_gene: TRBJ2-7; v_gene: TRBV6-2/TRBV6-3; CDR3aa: CASSPRDRPYEQYF
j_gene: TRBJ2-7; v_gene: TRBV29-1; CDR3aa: CSVGGHYEQYF
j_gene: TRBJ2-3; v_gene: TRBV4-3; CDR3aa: CASSQDWTTTQYF
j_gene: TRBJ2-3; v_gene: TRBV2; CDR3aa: CASSAENPDTQYF
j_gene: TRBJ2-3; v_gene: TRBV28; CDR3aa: CASTVGASGATDTQYF
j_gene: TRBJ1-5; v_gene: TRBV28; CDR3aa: CASSTIGQNQPQHF
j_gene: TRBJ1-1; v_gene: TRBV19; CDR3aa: CASSIDMGQGEAFF
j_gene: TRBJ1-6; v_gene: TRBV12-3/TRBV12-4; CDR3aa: CASSPRTGGFSPLHF
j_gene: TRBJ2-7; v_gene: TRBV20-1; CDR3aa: CSATQAGYEQYF
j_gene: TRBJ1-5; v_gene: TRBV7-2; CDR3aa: CASSSRGPGMGSNQPQHF
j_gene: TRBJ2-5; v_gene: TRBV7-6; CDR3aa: CASSLAASSATQYF
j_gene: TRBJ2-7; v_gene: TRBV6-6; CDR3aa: CASTSSGTAYEQYF
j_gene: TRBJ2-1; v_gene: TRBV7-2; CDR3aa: CASSPALYNEQFF
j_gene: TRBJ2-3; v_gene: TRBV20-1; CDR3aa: CSARRGSTDTQYF
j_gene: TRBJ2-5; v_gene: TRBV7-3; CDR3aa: CASSLYASGRSATQYF
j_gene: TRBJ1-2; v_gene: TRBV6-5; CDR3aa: CASSYLQSYGYTF
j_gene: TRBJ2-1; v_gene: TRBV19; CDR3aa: CASSTTPASEYNEQFF
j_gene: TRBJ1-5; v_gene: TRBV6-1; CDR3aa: CASSTGPPGQPQHF
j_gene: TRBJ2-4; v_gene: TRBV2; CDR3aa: CASSGPLSPAKNIQYF
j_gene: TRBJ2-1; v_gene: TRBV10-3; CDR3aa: CAIREGLYNEQFF
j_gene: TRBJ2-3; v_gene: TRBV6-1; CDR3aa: CASTNGGTSTDTQYF
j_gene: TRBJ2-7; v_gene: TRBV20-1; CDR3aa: CSARDGGTSGSNEQYF
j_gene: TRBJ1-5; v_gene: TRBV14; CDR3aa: CASSQDRGNQPQHF